The T cell receptor (beta chain) under discussion was sequenced for a study of T cell clonotyping in hematopoietic cell transplantation. Sequenced by immunoSEQ multiplex PCR; TCRdb stores in-frame clones only, minus some. In the table there are about 80,000 clones, 90% to 96% of which are singletons. Documented time point: recipient sample about 28 days before transplant, after cytoreduction. Study-wide points: Pathologically expanded recipient clonotypes increased progressively from day 30 to day 180 as diversity fell. Cells were unsorted, so CD4 and CD8 contributions were not separated. Broader posttransplant TCR repertoire diversity was predicted by graft donor and pretransplant recipient Inverse Simpson Index values.

This clone was picked up one time. As yet, its antigen is unknown. This specimen consisted of peripheral blood mononuclear cells, obtained before stem cell transplant. The TCR was taken from a woman aged 50 to 60 with acute myeloid leukemia. Some clones in this sample may be carry-over from other donors' samples.

CDR3 in amino acids: CASSIKPSFYGYTF. The CDR3 DNA sequence: TGTGCCAGTAGTATAAAACCGTCCTTCTATGGCTACACCTTC. The genes are TRBV19 and TRBJ1-2; D is unclear. Germline CDR1 LNHDA, CDR2 SQIVND (reference sequence). V lost 2 bases and J 4 bases, leaving 11 bases between the germline ends. The CDR3 sequence is 14 residues long.